A single sample is the source of the 2 T cell receptor beta chains below, sequenced in a study of identical twins. TCRdb redid the calling of the 5' RACE reads with MiXCR, one entry per CDR3 protein. The data contain around 650,000 distinct CDR3 sequences, roughly 7.1% of them singletons. These records were also assigned to another study, of yellow fever vaccine responses in identical twins.

The sequenced sample was PBMCs. These TCRs come from a woman between 18 and 29 years old in good health.

The table lists this clonotype with a few counts. The V and J genes are TRBV10-3 and TRBJ2-1; TRBD1 aligns across 7 bases. The trim removed 6 bases at V and 2 bases at J, leaving 13 bases unmatched. Germline CDR1 is ENHRY and CDR2 is SYGVKD. The CDR3 consists of 17 residues. The CDR3: CAISSPGQRLTYNEQFF. CDR3 nucleotide sequence: TGTGCCATCAGCTCCCCGGGACAGAGACTTACCTACAATGAGCAGTTCTTC.

The chain carries TRBV7-8 and TRBJ2-1; TRBD2 agrees at 8 bases. Germline V gene lookup returns CDR1 SGHVS and CDR2 FQNEAQ. The CDR3 runs 16 residues. The trim removed 2 bases at V and 5 bases at J, leaving 8 bases unmatched. CDR3: CASSLYRAGVNNEQFF. CDR3 DNA: TGTGCCAGCAGCTTATACCGAGCGGGGGTCAACAATGAGCAGTTCTTC.